There are a few counts of the clone carrying this T cell receptor (beta chain). What it recognizes is unknown. These data are taken from a study of cytotoxic CD8 clonotypes in ibrutinib-treated CLL. PBMCs were cryopreserved, and roughly 2 micrograms of genomic DNA from them went into TCR beta libraries. Notes on the study in general: At baseline, clonality was higher than in age-matched healthy donors and correlated with CD8+ counts. Rare overall, public clonotypes shrank or held steady under therapy. In sustained-remission versus progressing patients, sampling times differed.

Measured with immunoSEQ multiplex PCR; TCRdb has only the in-frame clones, and not every one. The table lists around 33,000 clones, around 53% of them singletons. The germline CDR1 and CDR2 sequences are ENHRY and SYGVKD. V shed 3 bases and J shed 7 bases, with 13 bases lying between them. CDR3 length: 13 amino acids. This receptor was identified in a human donor with chronic lymphocytic leukemia. Here the sequenced sample was PBMCs, taken before ibrutinib treatment. The chain recombines TRBV10-3 with TRBJ2-7; either TRBD1 or TRBD2 may fit D (5 bases each). The CDR3 loop reads CAISDGTLGEQYF. CDR3 DNA sequence: TGTGCCATCAGTGACGGGACCCTGGGGGAGCAGTACTTC.